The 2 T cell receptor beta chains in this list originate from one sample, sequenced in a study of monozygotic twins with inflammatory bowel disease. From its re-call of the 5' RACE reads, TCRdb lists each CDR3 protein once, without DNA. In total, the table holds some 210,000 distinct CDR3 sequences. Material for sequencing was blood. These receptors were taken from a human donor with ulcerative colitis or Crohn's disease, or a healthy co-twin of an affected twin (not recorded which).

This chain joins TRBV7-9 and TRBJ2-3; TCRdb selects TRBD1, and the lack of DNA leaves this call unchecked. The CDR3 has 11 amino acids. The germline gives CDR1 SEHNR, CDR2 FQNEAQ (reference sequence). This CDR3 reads CASSYGQGQYF.

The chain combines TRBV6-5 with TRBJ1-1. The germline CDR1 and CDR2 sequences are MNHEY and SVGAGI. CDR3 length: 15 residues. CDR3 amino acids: CASSYAGTRNTEAFF.